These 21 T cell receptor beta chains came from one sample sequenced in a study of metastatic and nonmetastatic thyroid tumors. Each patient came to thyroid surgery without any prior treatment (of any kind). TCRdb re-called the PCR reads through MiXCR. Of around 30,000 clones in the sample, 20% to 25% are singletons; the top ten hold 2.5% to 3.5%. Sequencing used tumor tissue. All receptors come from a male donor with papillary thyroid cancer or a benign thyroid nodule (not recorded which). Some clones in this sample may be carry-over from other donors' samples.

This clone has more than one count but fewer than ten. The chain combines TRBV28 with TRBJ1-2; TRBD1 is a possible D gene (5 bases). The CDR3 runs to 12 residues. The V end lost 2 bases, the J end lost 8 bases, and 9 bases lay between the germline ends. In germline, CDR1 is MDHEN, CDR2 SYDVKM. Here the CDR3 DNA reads TGTGCCAGCAGTTTAGGGACCGCCGGCTACACCTTC. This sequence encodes CASSLGTAGYTF.

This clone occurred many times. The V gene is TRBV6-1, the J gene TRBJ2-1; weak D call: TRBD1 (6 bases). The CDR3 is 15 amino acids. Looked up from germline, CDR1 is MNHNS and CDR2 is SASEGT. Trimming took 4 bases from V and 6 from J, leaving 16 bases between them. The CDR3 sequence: CASSVRGTSPNEQFF. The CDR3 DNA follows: TGTGCCAGCAGTGTAAGGGGGACCTCCCCCAATGAGCAGTTCTTC.

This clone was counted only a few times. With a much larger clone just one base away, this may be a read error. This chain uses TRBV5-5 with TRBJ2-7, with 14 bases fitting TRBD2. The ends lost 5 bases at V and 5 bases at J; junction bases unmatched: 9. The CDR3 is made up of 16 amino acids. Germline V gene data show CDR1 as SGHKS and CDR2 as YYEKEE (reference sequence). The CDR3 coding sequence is TGTGCCAGCAGGCGTTCGGGACTAGCGGGGGCCCACGAGCAGTACTTC. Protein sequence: CASRRSGLAGAHEQYF.

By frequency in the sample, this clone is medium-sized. The CDR3 DNA reads TGCGCCAGCAGCTCACCGGGGGCTAACGAGCAGTACTTC. Protein product: CASSSPGANEQYF. The rearrangement joins TRBV5-1 to TRBJ2-7; either TRBD1 or TRBD2 may supply D (6 bases each). CDR1 SGHRS and CDR2 YFSETQ come from the germline V gene. The CDR3 consists of 13 residues. The germline V and J ends were trimmed by 3 bases and 5 bases, with 12 bases remaining between them.

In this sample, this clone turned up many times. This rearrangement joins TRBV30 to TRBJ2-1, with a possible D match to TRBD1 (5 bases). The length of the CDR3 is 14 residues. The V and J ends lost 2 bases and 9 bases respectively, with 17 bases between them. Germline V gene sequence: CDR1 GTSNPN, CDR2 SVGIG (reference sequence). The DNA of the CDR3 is TGTGCCTGGAGTAGTGGACATGGGGCTCTTGAGCAGTTCTTC. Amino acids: CAWSSGHGALEQFF.

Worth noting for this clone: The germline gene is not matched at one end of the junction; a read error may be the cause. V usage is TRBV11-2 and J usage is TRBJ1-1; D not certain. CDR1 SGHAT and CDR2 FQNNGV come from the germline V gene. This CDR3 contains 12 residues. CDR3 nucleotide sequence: TGTGTCAGCAGCCCCCGAGGCACCGAAGCTTTCTTT. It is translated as CVSSPRGTEAFF.

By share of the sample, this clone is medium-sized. CDR3 region: CASSSSGFSYEQYF. CDR3 nucleotides: TGTGCCAGCAGTTCCAGTGGCTTTTCCTACGAGCAGTACTTC. The genes are TRBV12-3 or TRBV12-4 and TRBJ2-7, with unresolved D. The CDR3 runs 14 residues. Trimming removed 4 bases at V and 1 base at J, with 11 bases between.

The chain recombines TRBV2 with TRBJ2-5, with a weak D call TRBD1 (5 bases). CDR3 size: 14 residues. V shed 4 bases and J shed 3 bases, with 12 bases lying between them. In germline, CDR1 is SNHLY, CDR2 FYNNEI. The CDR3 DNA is TGTGCCAGCAGTGGAGCTGGACAAAAAGAGACCCAGTACTTC. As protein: CASSGAGQKETQYF.

CDR3 nucleotide sequence: TGTGCCAGCAGCCAAGATATCTCCCTCCTTTTCAATACGCAGTATTTT. Its translation is CASSQDISLLFNTQYF. The chain carries TRBV3-1 and TRBJ2-3; no clear D gene. The CDR3 runs 16 residues. Per the germline V gene, CDR1 is LGHDT and CDR2 is YNNKEL (reference sequence). Trimming left V 0 bases short and J 7 bases short, with 17 bases between.

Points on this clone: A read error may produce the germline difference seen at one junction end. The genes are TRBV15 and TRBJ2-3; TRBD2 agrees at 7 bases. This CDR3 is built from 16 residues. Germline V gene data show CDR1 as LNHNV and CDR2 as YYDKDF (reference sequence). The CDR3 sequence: CATSSAAGAGTDTQCF. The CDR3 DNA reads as TGTGCCACCAGCAGCGCGGCGGGAGCGGGTACAGATACGCAGTGTTTT.

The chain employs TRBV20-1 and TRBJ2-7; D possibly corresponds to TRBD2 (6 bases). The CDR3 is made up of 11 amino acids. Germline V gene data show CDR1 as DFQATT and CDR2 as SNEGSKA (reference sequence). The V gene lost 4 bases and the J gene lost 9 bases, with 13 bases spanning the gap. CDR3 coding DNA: TGCAGTGCTACAGGGCTGGGGGGGCAGTACTTC. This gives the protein CSATGLGGQYF.

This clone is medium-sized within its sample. CDR3 sequence: CASSLVSGLGYEQYF. As DNA, the CDR3 is TGTGCCAGCAGTTTAGTCTCAGGTTTAGGCTACGAGCAGTACTTC. V and J are TRBV12-3 or TRBV12-4 and TRBJ2-7, with no clear D. The CDR3 covers 15 residues. The V end lost 1 base, the J end lost 3 bases, and 13 bases lay between the germline ends.

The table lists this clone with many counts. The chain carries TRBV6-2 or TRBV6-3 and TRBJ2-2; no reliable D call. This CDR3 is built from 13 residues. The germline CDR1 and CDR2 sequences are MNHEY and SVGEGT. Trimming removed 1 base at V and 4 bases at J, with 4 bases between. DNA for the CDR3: TGTGCCAGCAGTTACTATGGCACCGGGGAGCTGTTTTTT. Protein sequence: CASSYYGTGELFF.

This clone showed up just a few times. The CDR3 DNA reads as TGCAGCGTTGGGGGGACTAGCGGTACCTACGATCATTACTTC. Its translation: CSVGGTSGTYDHYF. V and J are TRBV29-1 and TRBJ2-7; 11 nucleotides match TRBD2. J lost 13 bases, V lost 4 bases, and 15 bases had no gene match. Germline V CDR1 and CDR2: SQVTM, ANQGSEA. This CDR3 comprises 14 residues.

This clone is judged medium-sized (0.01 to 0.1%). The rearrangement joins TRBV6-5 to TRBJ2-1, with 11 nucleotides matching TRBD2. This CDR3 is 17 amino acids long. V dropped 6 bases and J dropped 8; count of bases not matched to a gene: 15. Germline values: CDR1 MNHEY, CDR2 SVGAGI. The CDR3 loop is CASSPTSGSLMVDEQFF. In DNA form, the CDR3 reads TGTGCCAGCAGCCCCACTAGCGGGAGCCTTATGGTCGATGAGCAGTTCTTC.

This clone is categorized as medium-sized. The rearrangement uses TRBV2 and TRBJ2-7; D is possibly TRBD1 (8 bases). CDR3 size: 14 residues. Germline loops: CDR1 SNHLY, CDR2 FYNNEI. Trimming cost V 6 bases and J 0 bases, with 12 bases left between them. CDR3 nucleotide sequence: TGTGCCAGCAGAACAGGGGGGGCCTCCTACGAGCAGTACTTC. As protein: CASRTGGASYEQYF.

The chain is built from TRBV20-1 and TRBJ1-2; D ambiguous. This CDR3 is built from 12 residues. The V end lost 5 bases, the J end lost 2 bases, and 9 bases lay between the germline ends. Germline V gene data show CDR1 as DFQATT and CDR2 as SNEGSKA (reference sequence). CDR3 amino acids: CSAPDGNYGYTF. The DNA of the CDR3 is TGCAGTGCTCCGGACGGGAACTATGGCTACACCTTC.

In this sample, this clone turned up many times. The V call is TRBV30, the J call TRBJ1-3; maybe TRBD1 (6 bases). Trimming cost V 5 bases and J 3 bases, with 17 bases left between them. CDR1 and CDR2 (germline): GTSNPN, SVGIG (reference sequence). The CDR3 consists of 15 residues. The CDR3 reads CAWAARQVGGNTIYF. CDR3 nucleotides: TGTGCCTGGGCAGCTCGACAGGTCGGTGGAAACACCATATATTTT.

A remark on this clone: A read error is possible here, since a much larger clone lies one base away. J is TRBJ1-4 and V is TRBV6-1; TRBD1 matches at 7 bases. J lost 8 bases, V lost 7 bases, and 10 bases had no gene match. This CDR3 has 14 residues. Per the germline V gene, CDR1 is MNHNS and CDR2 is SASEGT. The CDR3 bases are TGTGCCAGCATCGTCCTGGACAGGTCGGAAAAACTGTTTTTT. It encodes CASIVLDRSEKLFF.

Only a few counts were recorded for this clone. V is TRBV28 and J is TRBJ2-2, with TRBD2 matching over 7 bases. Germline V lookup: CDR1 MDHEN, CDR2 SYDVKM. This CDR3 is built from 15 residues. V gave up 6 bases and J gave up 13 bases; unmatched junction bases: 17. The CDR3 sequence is CASSPVTSYTGWLFF. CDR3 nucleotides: TGTGCCAGCAGCCCCGTGACTAGCTACACCGGGTGGCTGTTTTTT.

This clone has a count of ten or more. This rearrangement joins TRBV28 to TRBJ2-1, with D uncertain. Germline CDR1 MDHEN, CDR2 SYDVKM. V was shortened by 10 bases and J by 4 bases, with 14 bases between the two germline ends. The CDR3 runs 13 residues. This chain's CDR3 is CATLVGTYNEQFF. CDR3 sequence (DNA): TGTGCCACCTTAGTGGGTACTTACAATGAGCAGTTCTTC. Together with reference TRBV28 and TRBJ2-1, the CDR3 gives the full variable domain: DVKVTQSSRYLVKRTGEKVFLECVQDMDHENMFWYRQDPGLGLRLIYFSYDVKMKEKGDIPEGYSVSREKKERFSLILESASTNQTSMYLCATLVGTYNEQFFGPGTRLTVL.